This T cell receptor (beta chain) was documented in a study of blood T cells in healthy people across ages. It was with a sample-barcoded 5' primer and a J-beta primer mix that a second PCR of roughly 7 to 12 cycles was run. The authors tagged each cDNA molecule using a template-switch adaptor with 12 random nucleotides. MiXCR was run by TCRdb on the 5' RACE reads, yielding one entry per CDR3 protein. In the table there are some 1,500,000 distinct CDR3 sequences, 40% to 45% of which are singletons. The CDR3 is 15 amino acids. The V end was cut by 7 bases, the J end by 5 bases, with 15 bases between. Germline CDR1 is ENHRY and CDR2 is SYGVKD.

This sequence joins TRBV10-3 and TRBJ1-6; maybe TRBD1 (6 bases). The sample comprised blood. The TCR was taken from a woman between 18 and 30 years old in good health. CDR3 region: CAIKDRDNNNSPLHF. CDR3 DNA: TGTGCCATCAAGGACCGGGACAACAATAATTCACCCCTCCACTTT.